The rows below give T cell receptor beta chains drawn from one sample of a study of CD8 T cells in ankylosing spondylitis. MiXCR, run by TCRdb on the 5' RACE reads, gives a single entry per CDR3 protein. The sample includes 500,000 to 550,000 distinct CDR3 sequences, 10% to 15% seen only once; the top ten take over 6.5%. Specimen: blood, either unsorted or a sorted T cell fraction (not recorded which). The receptors here all came from a male donor with ankylosing spondylitis. The CDR3 runs from the conserved cysteine through the conserved F or W. The D gene is left open where the match is weak.

D gene | J gene | V gene | CDR3 protein
NA | TRBJ1-1 | TRBV3-1 | CASSPRRSNTEAFF
TRBD2 | TRBJ2-1 | TRBV18 | CASSSALAGGNEQFF
TRBD1 | TRBJ2-2 | TRBV19 | CASSTQGAGAGELFF
TRBD1 | TRBJ1-5 | TRBV12-3/TRBV12-4 | CASTPTGSPQPQHF
TRBD1 | TRBJ1-1 | TRBV6-1 | CASSALGTGETEAFF
NA | TRBJ1-1 | TRBV20-1 | CSALGGLAEAFF
NA | TRBJ2-5 | TRBV3-1 | CASSQDGRPLETQYF
NA | TRBJ1-6 | TRBV5-1 | CASSLEGFQRPPLHF
NA | TRBJ1-2 | TRBV10-3 | CAISDPVAGYTF
NA | TRBJ1-1 | TRBV11-3 | CASSQEARGYTEAFF
NA | TRBJ2-1 | TRBV12-3/TRBV12-4 | CASRGEKGHNEQFF
NA | TRBJ1-1 | TRBV15 | CATSARELGTEAFF
TRBD1 | TRBJ2-7 | TRBV11-2 | CASSWDRVEGVYEQYF
NA | TRBJ2-5 | TRBV5-1 | CASSVISKGETQYF
NA | TRBJ2-3 | TRBV29-1 | CSVEEEGPGTDTQYF
TRBD1 | TRBJ1-1 | TRBV29-1 | CSARSPGGRTEAFF
TRBD1 | TRBJ1-3 | TRBV7-2 | CASSPGQVLGNTIYF
NA | TRBJ1-2 | TRBV18 | CASSRSRDFDYGYTF
NA | TRBJ2-1 | TRBV12-3/TRBV12-4 | CASSLFGLPNEQFF
NA | TRBJ2-2 | TRBV5-5 | CASSSGTGANTGELFF
TRBD1 | TRBJ2-1 | TRBV20-1 | CSASSGQAANEQFF
NA | TRBJ2-7 | TRBV3-1 | CASSQRKLRGLSGEQYF
NA | TRBJ2-2 | TRBV20-1 | CSARRVGTGELFF
TRBD1 | TRBJ2-5 | TRBV10-3 | CAISEGQGETQYF
TRBD1 | TRBJ2-6 | TRBV12-3/TRBV12-4 | CASSSPGQGYHGANVLTF
NA | TRBJ2-5 | TRBV20-1 | CSARAQETQYF
NA | TRBJ1-5 | TRBV7-6 | CASSLLGGHQPQHF
TRBD1 | TRBJ1-1 | TRBV7-9 | CASSLVDRDTEAFF
NA | TRBJ2-5 | TRBV12-3/TRBV12-4 | CASSLGWRGQETQYF
TRBD2 | TRBJ2-1 | TRBV30 | CAWSVSRTSNRYEQFF
NA | TRBJ2-3 | TRBV20-1 | CSAPTATDTQYF
NA | TRBJ1-1 | TRBV9 | CASSVDSGNTEAFF
NA | TRBJ2-3 | TRBV7-9 | CASSFSFTWADTQYF
NA | TRBJ2-1 | TRBV9 | CASKKVFSYNEQFF
NA | TRBJ2-2 | TRBV24-1 | CATSDLGATNTGELFF
TRBD2 | TRBJ2-1 | TRBV20-1 | CSARDRGGARELEQFF
NA | TRBJ1-1 | TRBV3-1 | CASSLQGRAEAFF
TRBD1 | TRBJ1-2 | TRBV6-1 | CASSENTGTAYGYTF
NA | TRBJ1-5 | TRBV10-3 | CAISWDRNQPQHF
TRBD2 | TRBJ2-2 | TRBV6-1 | CASPSGGITGELFF
NA | TRBJ2-1 | TRBV24-1 | CATSDPRHYNEQFF
NA | TRBJ1-1 | TRBV12-3/TRBV12-4 | CASSSHQGTEAFF
NA | TRBJ2-7 | TRBV28 | CASSPWESGEQYF
NA | TRBJ2-1 | TRBV15 | CATSRAPPQGSSYNEQFF
NA | TRBJ1-1 | TRBV2 | CASSDEVNTEAFF
NA | TRBJ1-2 | TRBV5-1 | CASSPGGTTGPYGYTF
TRBD2 | TRBJ2-7 | TRBV29-1 | CSVNGTNEQYF
NA | TRBJ1-4 | TRBV18 | CASSLRDGGTNEKLFF
TRBD1 | TRBJ1-5 | TRBV4-2 | CASSQGGQGPSQPQHF
NA | TRBJ1-3 | TRBV3-1 | CASSHLGFGHTIYF
TRBD2 | TRBJ2-3 | TRBV7-2 | CASSFRGLAGESDTQYF
NA | TRBJ2-3 | TRBV5-1 | CASSLVPLEAIRDSTDTQYF
TRBD2 | TRBJ2-7 | TRBV20-1 | CSARALAGLSYEQYF
NA | TRBJ2-7 | TRBV6-2/TRBV6-3 | CASSSPTGSYEQYF
NA | TRBJ1-2 | TRBV5-1 | CASSRSPQGLYGYTF